This T cell receptor (beta chain) comes out of a study of blood T cell repertoires in COVID-19 (TCRdb year 2020). About the investigation overall: The collaborator samples originated in the United States, Italy and Spain and spanned the acute and convalescent phases of COVID-19. The material from the prospective study consisted of cDNA or gDNA derived from T cells, B-cell-depleted T cells, or PBMCs. Deeply sampled blood TCRbeta repertoires from subjects exposed to, actively infected with, or recovered from COVID-19 were included in the dataset. A freely available public database, intended as a resource for researchers studying the immune response to SARS-CoV-2, is where the repertoires were released. Samples were obtained from the ongoing ImmuneRACE study (first 160 participants) and from roughly 1,300 subjects provided by 6 global collaborators. A de-identified subject ID, COVID-19 status, age in years and sex were almost always included in the sample metadata. HLA class I and class II types, where available, came from metadata supplied by the sample provider rather than from assay-based typing.

Whole blood was collected in K2EDTA tubes by collaborating institutions according to the institutions' own protocols. For TCRbeta analysis, collaborators shipped samples as frozen whole blood, isolated PBMCs, or DNA extracted from either of those sample types. Study-level results and caveats: How much clinical and demographic metadata was included differed by source and by participant, and the metadata was provided uncurated.

The immunoSEQ Assay, a bias-controlled multiplex PCR, was used to amplify TCRbeta CDR3 regions from genomic DNA. For the original study's pipeline: The number of nucleated cells in each sample was estimated by amplification of reference gene primers within the assay. To quantify the absolute abundance of each unique TCRbeta CDR3 rearrangement, sequence reads were collapsed and filtered. Productive Simpson clonality was computed per sample as the square root of Simpson's diversity index over productive rearrangements. TCRdb carries this immuneACCESS record with in-frame sequences only. Its versions omit some clonotypes, under half of them owing to an unresolved V gene in the studies checked, with the rest unexplained. For V, J and clone size, that table is used; D and trimming come from the DNA. For this sample the table gives 100,000 to 120,000 clones, of which more than 75% were detected only once. Clones ranked in the top ten supply approximately 3.4% of the sample.

From a lookup of the germline V gene (reference sequence), CDR1 and CDR2 are SGHNT and YYREEE. Germline trimming amounts to 4 bases on V and 7 bases on J, with 14 as the count of junction bases outside the gene matches. The cysteine opens and the phenylalanine closes a CDR3 of 18 amino acids. Solely the CDR3 DNA is kept, with 54 bases framed from the first base. About this clone: Which antigen it targets is not known. Per-base quality was not reported, and no clone a single base away is much larger than it.

This TCR came from a woman aged 50 to 60 with acute or convalescent COVID-19. The sample was peripheral blood. The chain joins TRBV5-4 to TRBJ2-7, with 16 bases matching TRBD2. The CDR3 region: CASSPAGTSGRAAGEQYF. The DNA is TGTGCCAGCAGCCCCGCTGGGACTAGCGGGAGGGCCGCGGGAGAGCAGTACTTC.